This T cell receptor (beta chain) emerged from a study of T cell clonotyping in hematopoietic cell transplantation. Regarding the study as a whole: Pathologically expanded recipient clonotypes increased progressively from day 30 to day 180 as diversity fell. Without cell sorting, CD4 versus CD8 contributions remain unresolved.

This CDR3 contains 12 residues. V was clipped by 3 bases and J by 6 bases, with 9 bases between them. Germline CDR1 KGHSH, CDR2 LQKENI. To note about this clone: Its target is unknown.

Blood collection times were about day -28 and days 30, 100, 180 posttransplant. Sequencing used immunoSEQ multiplex PCR; TCRdb keeps in-frame clones, though not all of them. The top ten hold around 6% of the sample, which has some 10,000 clones, 80% to 95% seen once. Sequenced material: PBMCs, taken 100 days after allogeneic stem cell transplant. The TCR sequence derives from a male patient aged 45-59 years who had an allogeneic stem cell transplant from a related donor, so T cells may come from the graft donor. Some clones in this sample may be carry-over from other donors' samples. The rearrangement links TRBV18 to TRBJ2-7; D tentatively reads TRBD1 or TRBD2 (6 bases each). The DNA of the CDR3 is TGTGCCAGCTCACCTCGGGGGCCCGAGCAGTACTTC. Translation gives CASSPRGPEQYF.